The 2 T cell receptor beta chains below all came from one sample that was sequenced in a study of T-cell memory formation after mild COVID-19. TCRdb itself ran the 5' RACE reads through MiXCR, one entry per CDR3 protein. In the table there are around 210,000 distinct CDR3 sequences, just over 9.5% of which are singletons. Sequencing input: PBMCs or a T cell subset sorted from them (not recorded which). The receptors shown here come from a man between 18 and 35 years old who had mild COVID-19 (a few samples of this study predate the infection). Cell type and time point are not known.

The J gene is TRBJ1-2, the V gene TRBV7-2; possibly TRBD1 for D (6 bases). With 4 bases removed from V and 4 bases from J, the gap between germline ends came to 10 bases. The CDR3 loop spans 13 amino acids. Germline-derived CDR1 and CDR2 are SGHTA and FQGNSA. The DNA for the CDR3 is TGTGCCAGCAGCTCAGTACAGGGCTATGGCTACACCTTC. This encodes CASSSVQGYGYTF.

This clonotype has more than one count but fewer than ten. The rearrangement uses TRBV5-1 and TRBJ2-3; D unresolved. V lost 2 bases and J 2 bases, leaving 9 bases between the germline ends. The germline gives CDR1 SGHRS, CDR2 YFSETQ. The CDR3 runs to 14 residues. The DNA for the CDR3 is TGCGCCAGCAGCTTACTTGGGCACACAGATACGCAGTATTTT. This codes for CASSLLGHTDTQYF.